This record concerns one T cell receptor (beta chain) sequence. In the original processing: By means of reference gene primer amplification, nucleated cell counts were estimated. The assay was immunoSEQ multiplex PCR, and TCRdb's table has in-frame clones only and misses some. Clone size and V and J calls were adopted from that table, with D and trimming inferred from the DNA. This table holds 300,000 or so clones, 70% to 90% found once. This sample is drawn from a study of blood T cell repertoires in COVID-19. The CDR3 runs 15 residues. CDR1 SGHRS and CDR2 YFSETQ come from the germline V gene. Germline trimming cut 4 bases from V and 5 bases from J; bases unmatched to any gene: 10.

The V gene is TRBV5-1, the J gene TRBJ1-1, with TRBD1 matching 8 bases. This TCR came from a man younger than 35 who had recovered from COVID-19. Source material: peripheral blood. CDR3 sequence: CASSVPDRGRTEAFF. In nucleotides, the CDR3 is TGCGCCAGCAGCGTCCCTGACAGGGGCAGGACTGAAGCTTTCTTT.